These T cell receptor beta chains were read from a single sample in a study of radiation and T cells in renal cell carcinoma. Data came from immunoSEQ multiplex PCR; TCRdb stores just in-frame clones and leaves some out. This table holds around 80,000 clones, roughly 82% found once. The sample consisted of blood, taken from a patient whose treatment included radiotherapy and nephrectomy. The receptor set was obtained from a man aged 55 to 70 with renal cell carcinoma. Each CDR3 is given with its conserved first and last residue. A D gene is named only where the DNA matches it firmly. Clone size is shown for a subset of rows, as once, few, many or a class of expanded clone.

NA	NA	TRBJ2-1	TRBV5-4	TGTGCCAGCAGCTTGAGCCCTAGCACAGAAGCCAATGAGCAGTTCTTC	CASSLSPSTEANEQFF
once	TRBD1	TRBJ2-7	TRBV7-9	TGTGCCAGCAGCACCAATGCCGGGACAGGGGACGAGCAGTACTTC	CASSTNAGTGDEQYF
few	NA	TRBJ1-2	TRBV5-1	TGCGCCAGCAGCTACGGGACGGGCTATGGCTACACCTTC	CASSYGTGYGYTF
NA	NA	TRBJ2-5	TRBV19	TGTGCCAGTACCAAGCCTGGGTTTGGAGAGACCCAGTACTTC	CASTKPGFGETQYF
once	NA	TRBJ1-5	TRBV27	TGTGCCAGCAGTTTATCCGGGAACGGTCAGCCCCAGCATTTT	CASSLSGNGQPQHF
few	NA	TRBJ2-7	TRBV7-2	TGTGCCAGCAGCTTAGATGGCTACTCCTACGAGCAGTACTTC	CASSLDGYSYEQYF
NA	NA	TRBJ2-2	TRBV7-6	TGTGCCAGCAGCTTAAAGTTGGGCGGGGAGCTGTTTTTT	CASSLKLGGELFF
medium-sized	TRBD1	TRBJ2-7	TRBV7-8	TGTGCCAGCAGCTACGGAGGACAGGAGGACTACGAGCAGTACTTC	CASSYGGQEDYEQYF
NA	TRBD1	TRBJ1-2	TRBV7-9	TGTGCCAGCAGCTTATGGGACAGAGCCCACTATGGCTACACCTTC	CASSLWDRAHYGYTF
NA	NA	TRBJ2-2	TRBV5-1	TGCGCCAGCAGCACCGACAGTACCGGGGAGCTGTTTTTT	CASSTDSTGELFF
few	NA	TRBJ2-7	TRBV4-1	TGCGCCAGCAGCCAAGTCCGATCCTACGAGCAGTACTTC	CASSQVRSYEQYF
NA	TRBD1	TRBJ1-5	TRBV28	TGTGCCAGCAGTTTAGCCAGGGGGCAGGGGGGAAGCAATCAGCCCCAGCATTTT	CASSLARGQGGSNQPQHF
NA	NA	TRBJ1-1	TRBV18	TGTGCCAGCTCAACTGACAGCCTGAACACTGAAGCTTTCTTT	CASSTDSLNTEAFF
NA	NA	TRBJ2-6	TRBV5-1	TGCGCCAGCAGCCTGGGCAACGGGCCTGGGGCCAACGTCCTGACTTTC	CASSLGNGPGANVLTF
NA	NA	TRBJ2-1	TRBV29-1	TGCAGCGTTGGGATAGCGGTCAATGAGCAGTTCTTC	CSVGIAVNEQFF
NA	NA	TRBJ2-3	TRBV28	TGTGCCAGCAGCCCGCCTCCCACAGATACGCAGTATTTT	CASSPPPTDTQYF